Listed here is a single T cell receptor (beta chain). This record belongs to a study of T cells in tuberculosis. General study findings and limits: T cells binding CD1B-GMM tetramer weakly possibly escaped the sort.

Cells were sorted from thawed PBMC rested overnight and stained with GMM-loaded CD1B tetramer, viability dye and anti-CD3. The lipid loaded on the CD1B tetramers was C32 glucose monomycolate from Rhodococcus equi. No alpha-beta pairing information exists for these sequences. Data came from immunoSEQ multiplex PCR; TCRdb stores just in-frame clones and leaves some out. The sample has 55,000 to 70,000 clones, 81% seen once. Germline V gene sequence: CDR1 MNHEY, CDR2 SVGAGI. J was trimmed by 3 bases and V by 5 bases; bases with no gene match: 4. CDR3 size: 15 residues. The J gene is TRBJ1-4, the V gene TRBV6-5, with 9 nucleotides matching TRBD1. The clonotype comes from an adult woman with latent tuberculosis. Sequences were obtained from CD1b-GMM tetramer-negative cells sorted from PBMCs. CDR3: CASSRRTGANEKLFF. DNA for the CDR3: TGTGCCAGCAGTCGAAGGACAGGGGCTAATGAAAAACTGTTTTTT.